These 15 T cell receptor beta chains originate from one sample sequenced in a study of blood T cell repertoires in COVID-19. Repertoires were generated with immunoSEQ multiplex PCR, while TCRdb's copy carries only in-frame clones and drops some. The table has 95,000 or so clones, around 90% seen once; the top ten hold more than 3%. Sequenced sample: peripheral blood. All receptors come from a woman in her 70s with acute or convalescent COVID-19.

In this sample, this clone turned up a few times. The V and J genes are TRBV18 and TRBJ1-5; tentative D call: TRBD1 (5 bases). This CDR3 has 13 residues. Germline V gives CDR1 KGHSH, CDR2 LQKENI. Deletions cut 4 bases from V and 5 bases from J, with 9 bases between. This CDR3 reads CASSRGQDQPQHF. CDR3 DNA: TGTGCCAGCTCACGGGGCCAAGATCAGCCCCAGCATTTT.

V usage is TRBV6-5 and J usage is TRBJ2-7; D perhaps matches TRBD1 (6 bases). V was trimmed by 6 bases and J by 6 bases, leaving 12 bases between them. CDR1 MNHEY and CDR2 SVGAGI come from the germline V gene. The CDR3 covers 12 residues. The chain's CDR3 is CASRHGQSEQYV. The CDR3 DNA reads TGTGCCAGCAGACACGGACAGTCCGAGCAGTACGTC.

The rearrangement uses TRBV5-8 and TRBJ1-2; no clear D gene. The V end was cut by 4 bases, the J end by 12 bases, with 7 bases between. This CDR3 has 9 residues. In germline, CDR1 is SGHTS, CDR2 YDEGEE. The DNA for the CDR3 is TGTGCCAGCAGCCTAGTCCACACCTTC. It yields the protein CASSLVHTF.

This rearrangement joins TRBV28 to TRBJ1-6; possibly TRBD1 for D (6 bases). The CDR3 spans 19 residues. CDR1 is MDHEN and CDR2 is SYDVKM in the germline V gene. The V and J ends lost 6 bases and 10 bases respectively, with 31 bases between them. In DNA form, the CDR3 reads TGTGCCAGCAGCGGCGGCCTGTCGGGGGGCAAGGTTTACGGGTCACCCCTCCACTTT. It yields the protein CASSGGLSGGKVYGSPLHF.

The rearrangement uses TRBV19 and TRBJ1-3; 8 nucleotides line up with TRBD1. Losses at the gene ends were 7 bases for V and 2 bases for J; bases not matched to a gene: 4. The length of the CDR3 is 14 residues. Germline V CDR1 and CDR2: LNHDA, SQIVND (reference sequence). The CDR3, as DNA: TGTGCCAGTAAAGCGACAGGGGCTGGAAACACCATATATTTT. Translating gives CASKATGAGNTIYF.

This chain connects TRBV24-1 to TRBJ1-5, with 9 bases fitting TRBD1. CDR1 and CDR2 (germline): KGHDR, SFDVKD. The CDR3 has 15 amino acids. V shed 2 bases and J 6 bases; nucleotides not matched to a gene: 4. CDR3 region: CATSDSGQGGQPQHF. The CDR3 DNA follows: TGTGCCACCAGTGATTCGGGACAGGGAGGTCAGCCCCAGCATTTT.

The chain carries TRBV12-3 or TRBV12-4 and TRBJ1-1; the D gene is possibly TRBD1 (6 bases). The CDR3 is made up of 12 amino acids. V shed 4 bases and J shed 9 bases, with 12 bases lying between them. For the CDR3, the DNA is TGTGCCAGCAGTTATCAGGGGTACCAAGCTTTCTTT. Translating it yields CASSYQGYQAFF.

The chain has TRBV7-2 and TRBJ2-1, with 7 bases identical to TRBD1. The CDR3 sequence is 13 residues long. The junction had 2 bases not matched to a gene; V was cut back by 1 base and J by 8 bases. CDR1 is SGHTA, CDR2 FQGNSA, per germline. The CDR3 DNA reads TGTGCCAGCAGCTTAGGACAGGGCTATGAGCAGTTCTTC. Residues: CASSLGQGYEQFF.

This clone was recorded once. The CDR3 spells CASSTGASGANVLTF. CDR3 DNA: TGTGCCAGCAGTACAGGCGCCTCTGGGGCCAACGTCCTGACTTTC. J is TRBJ2-6 and V is TRBV2; D is possibly TRBD1 (5 bases). This CDR3 spans 15 amino acids. In germline, CDR1 is SNHLY, CDR2 FYNNEI. With 5 bases removed from V and 0 bases from J, the gap between germline ends came to 8 bases.

The J gene is TRBJ2-2, the V gene TRBV7-9; possible D gene TRBD2, 6 bases. V was clipped by 5 bases and J by 0 bases, with 13 bases between them. This CDR3 is built from 16 residues. Germline V gives CDR1 SEHNR, CDR2 FQNEAQ (reference sequence). CDR3 amino acids: CASSVIGGTNTGELFF. CDR3 nucleotide sequence: TGTGCCAGCAGCGTCATTGGGGGGACGAACACCGGGGAGCTGTTTTTT.

This clone was seen a single time. The V call is TRBV5-1, the J call TRBJ1-2; a weak D match, TRBD1 (5 bases). CDR3 length: 15 amino acids. Germline-derived CDR1 and CDR2 are SGHRS and YFSETQ. With 3 bases removed from V and 2 bases from J, the gap between germline ends came to 14 bases. In DNA, the CDR3 is TGCGCCAGCAGCTCAGGAGAGAGACAGAACTATGGCTACACCTTC. This translates into CASSSGERQNYGYTF.

This chain links TRBV27 with TRBJ2-5, with D maybe TRBD2 (6 bases). V lost 8 bases and J lost 4, with 20 bases in between. The V gene's germline CDR1 is MNHEY and CDR2 SMNVEV (reference sequence). This CDR3 has 15 amino acids. The chain's CDR3 is CASDLGGEERETQYF. DNA of the CDR3: TGTGCCAGCGACCTGGGGGGAGAGGAACGAGAGACCCAGTACTTC.

J is TRBJ2-5 and V is TRBV5-4, with D possibly matching TRBD1 (6 bases). This CDR3 has 14 residues. CDR1 SGHNT and CDR2 YYREEE come from the germline V gene (reference sequence). The V end lost 3 bases, the J end lost 0 bases, and 9 bases lay between the germline ends. The CDR3 sequence is CASSSGQYQETQYF. The CDR3 bases are TGTGCCAGCAGCTCCGGACAGTACCAAGAGACCCAGTACTTC.

This chain joins TRBV10-3 and TRBJ2-3; D uncertain. The CDR3 loop spans 11 amino acids. V was pared by 5 bases and J by 5 bases, with 5 bases between. Germline V gene lookup returns CDR1 ENHRY and CDR2 SYGVKD. The CDR3 loop reads CAISPRDTQYF. The CDR3 DNA sequence: TGTGCCATCAGTCCCAGAGATACGCAGTATTTT.

This clone showed up just once. The chain combines TRBV28 with TRBJ1-1; D is unresolved. The germline CDR1 and CDR2 sequences are MDHEN and SYDVKM. V gave up 3 bases and J gave up 1 base, with 6 bases separating them. This CDR3 is 13 amino acids long. The CDR3 DNA reads as TGTGCCAGCAGTTTTACAGCGAACACTGAAGCTTTCTTT. It encodes CASSFTANTEAFF. Full variable domain (outside the CDR3, taken from reference TRBV28 and TRBJ1-1): DVKVTQSSRYLVKRTGEKVFLECVQDMDHENMFWYRQDPGLGLRLIYFSYDVKMKEKGDIPEGYSVSREKKERFSLILESASTNQTSMYLCASSFTANTEAFFGQGTRLTVV.